This TCR beta chain was observed in a study of blood T cell repertoires in COVID-19 (dated by TCRdb to about 2020). Describing the broader study: Collaborator samples came from the United States, Italy and Spain and covered acute and convalescent phases of COVID-19. The material from the prospective study consisted of cDNA or gDNA derived from T cells, B-cell-depleted T cells, or PBMCs. Subjects who had been exposed to COVID-19, were actively infected with it, or had recovered from it provided the deeply sampled blood TCRbeta repertoires that made up the dataset. The repertoires were released in a freely available public database intended as a resource for research on the immune response to SARS-CoV-2. Samples were obtained from the ongoing ImmuneRACE study (first 160 participants) and from 1,254 subjects provided by 6 global collaborators. Nearly every sample came with metadata listing a de-identified subject ID, COVID-19 status, age in years and sex. Where available, HLA class I and class II types were obtained from metadata supplied by the sample provider rather than from assay-based typing. Here is what the overall study found, with its caveats: Clinical and demographic metadata were provided uncurated, with the amount varying by source and participant.

The germline V gene (reference sequence) provides CDR1 GTSNPN and CDR2 SVGIG. V loses 1 base, J loses 3 bases, and the germline ends lie 16 bases apart. From its cysteine to its phenylalanine, the CDR3 spans 16 amino acids. Only the CDR3 part of the read is kept: 48 bases, read in frame from the first base. TCRbeta CDR3 regions were amplified from genomic DNA using the immunoSEQ Assay, a bias-controlled multiplex PCR. As for the original processing: The number of nucleated cells in each sample was estimated by amplification of reference gene primers within the assay. To quantify the absolute abundance of each unique TCRbeta CDR3 rearrangement, sequence reads were collapsed and filtered. Productive Simpson clonality was computed per sample as the square root of Simpson's diversity index over productive rearrangements. The table comes from immuneACCESS by way of TCRdb, which keeps in-frame sequences with V and J called. Part of the clones is missing from these tables; in studies checked, under half for an unresolved V gene and the rest for unknown reasons. That table furnishes V, J and clone size, whereas the DNA furnished D and trimming. This sample holds roughly 400,000 clones; around nine tenths were observed only once. The ten largest clones represent about 1.7% of the sample.

In the prospective study, participants were roughly 18 to 95 years old, resided in around 25 geographic areas of the United States, and were enrolled through a virtual design. Cohort assignment in the prospective study relied on participant-reported clinical history from a screening survey and a study questionnaire. Recovered participants in ImmuneRACE Cohort 3 were defined by two consecutive negative NP/OP PCR tests, clearance by a healthcare professional, or resolution of symptoms. Mobile phlebotomists in the prospective study collected whole blood, serum and a nasopharyngeal or oropharyngeal swab from every participant. Participants in the prospective study had the option to provide additional blood draws and questionnaires over an approximately 2-month period. Before DNA extraction, prospective study blood samples were shipped either frozen or at room temperature. As concerns this clone: Its binding antigen is unknown. Per-nucleotide qualities are absent, and no much larger clonotype sits a single base away.

Recombination linked TRBV30 to TRBJ1-5; the D gene cannot be named for sure. This TCR came from a young woman who had recovered from COVID-19. What was sequenced was PBMCs or T cells enriched from blood (not recorded which). The CDR3 is CAWSGGLSVLNQPQHF. The DNA is TGTGCCTGGAGTGGAGGTCTCAGTGTCCTCAATCAGCCCCAGCATTTT.